This T cell receptor (beta chain) was obtained from a study of blood T cell repertoires in COVID-19. CDR1 LNHNV and CDR2 YYDKDF come from the germline V gene (reference sequence). V trimming: 2 bases; J trimming: 2 bases; junction bases outside the gene matches: 8. CDR3 length: 17 amino acids. Sequencing was performed with immunoSEQ multiplex PCR; in TCRdb, only in-frame clones are kept and a portion is missing. Of 300,000 or so clones detected, under 95% appear once; the ten largest clones hold 2.6%. This clonotype was sampled from a man aged 55 to 69 who had recovered from COVID-19. Input material: PBMCs or T cells enriched from blood (not recorded which). The chain has TRBV15 and TRBJ2-7; 11 nucleotides agree with TRBD2. Here the CDR3 reads CATSRPDASGRPYEQYF. The CDR3 nucleotides read TGTGCCACCAGCAGACCCGACGCTAGCGGGAGGCCCTACGAGCAGTACTTC.